Following are 15 T cell receptor beta chains from one sample sequenced in a study of beta chain features in type 1 diabetes. General observations from the study: Moderate but significant shortening of TCRB CDR3s was recorded in all four CD4+ subsets from Type 1 diabetes patients.

cDNA synthesis used the whole RNA isolate, giving expressed TCRB sequences. This table comes from immunoSEQ multiplex PCR, and its TCRdb copy is limited to in-frame clones, with some not included. The table includes tens of thousands of clones, around 50% detected once. Their specific antigens are unknown. The sequencing sample was made of Tregs from blood. The receptors were gathered from a woman aged 40 to 49 with type 1 diabetes.

This sequence joins TRBV5-4 and TRBJ2-5; TRBD2 aligns across 8 bases. The length of the CDR3 is 14 residues. Germline values: CDR1 SGHNT, CDR2 YYREEE (reference sequence). Trimming took 2 bases from V and 2 from J; bases not matched to a gene: 2. In DNA, the CDR3 is TGTGCCAGCAGCTTTCGGGGGGGACAAGAGACCCAGTACTTC. Residues: CASSFRGGQETQYF.

The chain has TRBV18 and TRBJ2-3, with 11 bases matching TRBD2. Losses at the gene ends were 4 bases for V and 4 bases for J; bases not matched to a gene: 7. Germline V lookup: CDR1 KGHSH, CDR2 LQKENI. This CDR3 contains 16 residues. The CDR3 spells CASSQGTSGLADTQYF. In DNA form, the CDR3 reads TGTGCCAGCTCACAGGGGACTAGCGGTTTAGCAGATACGCAGTATTTT.

The rearrangement uses TRBV7-8 and TRBJ2-1; unclear D gene. Per the germline V gene, CDR1 is SGHVS and CDR2 is FQNEAQ. Trimming took 5 bases from V and 0 from J, leaving 11 bases between them. This CDR3 spans 15 amino acids. The CDR3 sequence is CASSTWASSYNEQFF. CDR3 in DNA: TGTGCCAGCAGCACTTGGGCGAGCTCCTACAATGAGCAGTTCTTC.

The CDR3 DNA reads TGTGCCAGCAGCTCACAACAGGGGTGGAATGAGCAGTTCTTC. Its protein product is CASSSQQGWNEQFF. The V and J genes are TRBV9 and TRBJ2-1, with TRBD1 identical over 7 bases. The CDR3 has 14 residues. Germline CDR1 SGDLS, CDR2 YYNGEE. V lost 4 bases to trimming and J lost 7 bases; unmatched junction nucleotides: 8.

V is TRBV18 and J is TRBJ1-5; D gene unclear. The CDR3 totals 13 residues. Germline loops: CDR1 KGHSH, CDR2 LQKENI. V lost 3 bases and J lost 4, with 7 bases in between. The CDR3 spells CASSPGENQPQHF. CDR3 DNA: TGTGCCAGCTCACCCGGGGAAAATCAGCCCCAGCATTTT.

The chain employs TRBV7-3 and TRBJ2-1; D is uncertain. The CDR3 contains 15 residues. V gave up 1 base and J gave up 6 bases, with 13 bases separating them. Looked up from germline, CDR1 is SGHTA and CDR2 is FQGTGA. CDR3 region: CASSLKVGRGNEQFF. The CDR3 coding sequence is TGTGCCAGCAGCTTAAAGGTCGGCAGAGGCAATGAGCAGTTCTTC.

This clone was picked up a small number of times. The chain has TRBV19 and TRBJ2-6, with no clear D. The CDR3 runs to 13 residues. Deletions cut 7 bases from V and 4 bases from J, with 8 bases between. CDR1 and CDR2 (germline): LNHDA, SQIVND (reference sequence). This CDR3 reads CASNRAGANVLTF. DNA of the CDR3: TGTGCCAGTAACCGAGCGGGGGCCAACGTCCTGACTTTC. The variable domain in full, completed from reference TRBV19 and TRBJ2-6, reads DGGITQSPKYLFRKEGQNVTLSCEQNLNHDAMYWYRQDPGQGLRLIYYSQIVNDFQKGDIAEGYSVSREKKESFPLTVTSAQKNPTAFYLCASNRAGANVLTFGAGSRLTVL.

This clone was counted between two and nine times. The rearrangement uses TRBV18 and TRBJ2-5, with TRBD1 matching over 9 bases. V trimming: 1 base; J trimming: 2 bases; junction bases outside the gene matches: 2. The CDR3 totals 15 residues. Germline CDR1 is KGHSH and CDR2 is LQKENI. The chain's CDR3 is CASSPRTGDQETQYF. Here the CDR3 DNA reads TGTGCCAGCTCACCACGGACAGGGGATCAAGAGACCCAGTACTTC.

The chain links TRBV7-2 to TRBJ1-6; D not certain. Germline V gene lookup returns CDR1 SGHTA and CDR2 FQGNSA. The V end was cut by 4 bases, the J end by 4 bases, with 14 bases between. The CDR3 covers 16 residues. CDR3 DNA sequence: TGTGCCAGCAGCTCTATGACAAGACCGTATAATTCACCCCTCCACTTT. Translation: CASSSMTRPYNSPLHF.

This clone was seen more than once but under ten times. V usage is TRBV5-1 and J usage is TRBJ2-5; the match to TRBD1 covers 7 bases. The CDR3 sequence is 15 residues long. J gave up 1 base and V 4 bases, and 7 bases lay outside the gene matches. Per the germline V gene, CDR1 is SGHRS and CDR2 is YFSETQ. CDR3 sequence reads: CASSARQGLQETQYF. The CDR3 bases are TGCGCCAGCAGCGCCCGACAGGGCCTCCAAGAGACCCAGTACTTC.

This rearrangement joins TRBV18 to TRBJ2-5; D ambiguous. The CDR3 runs 12 residues. Germline CDR1 is KGHSH and CDR2 is LQKENI. The V and J ends lost 3 bases and 0 bases respectively, with 2 bases between them. The CDR3 protein is CASSPYQETQYF. The CDR3 nucleotides are TGTGCCAGCTCACCCTACCAAGAGACCCAGTACTTC.

The chain has TRBV4-1 and TRBJ1-3, with D unresolved. The CDR3 covers 15 residues. The germline V gene encodes CDR1 MGHRA and CDR2 YSYEKL. With 2 bases removed from V and 0 bases from J, the gap between germline ends came to 8 bases. CDR3 DNA sequence: TGCGCCAGCAGCCAATCTATTAACTCTGGAAACACCATATATTTT. It translates to CASSQSINSGNTIYF.

The genes are TRBV28 and TRBJ2-7; 8 bases are shared with TRBD2. The CDR3 contains 14 residues. Per the germline V gene, CDR1 is MDHEN and CDR2 is SYDVKM. V lost 7 bases to trimming and J lost 2 bases; unmatched junction nucleotides: 7. CDR3 in amino acids: CASTQAGDPYEQYF. The CDR3 region has the DNA TGTGCCAGCACTCAAGCGGGAGACCCCTACGAGCAGTACTTC.

V gene TRBV2 combines with J gene TRBJ1-2; D remains ambiguous. The length of the CDR3 is 15 residues. Germline CDR1 reads SNHLY; CDR2 reads FYNNEI. V gave up 7 bases and J gave up 4 bases, with 19 bases separating them. As DNA, the CDR3 is TGTGCCAGCACCCCCTGGAAGCGGAGTCCCTATGGCTACACCTTC. Its translation: CASTPWKRSPYGYTF.

V and J are TRBV2 and TRBJ2-3, with 8 positions matching TRBD2. V lost 8 bases, J lost 5 bases, and 9 bases stayed unmatched. This CDR3 comprises 14 residues. Germline V gene sequence: CDR1 SNHLY, CDR2 FYNNEI. The CDR3 sequence is CASAREGRIDTQYF. CDR3 nucleotide sequence: TGTGCCAGCGCCCGGGAGGGTCGTATAGATACGCAGTATTTT.